This TCR beta chain was identified during a study of T cell responses to AZD1222 COVID-19 vaccine. Study-level results: The breadth and depth of Spike-specific TCRs increased once two AZD1222 doses had been given. The study found vaccine-associated CD4 TCRs spanning spike, dominant at 160-218 and 743-854. In the spike-specific TCR repertoire, nearly half reportedly target unmutated variant regions. The donor group comprised mostly white British people and more females; the analysis possibly underestimated clonal diversity.

A word on this clone: Antigen: not known. The germline gene is not matched at one end of the junction; a read error may be the cause.

The CDR3 extends over 13 amino acids. Per the germline V gene, CDR1 is SGHRS and CDR2 is YFSETQ. Clones were read by immunoSEQ multiplex PCR, and TCRdb kept only the in-frame ones, dropping some. The sample lists some 120,000 clones, 90% occurring once. This clonotype was sampled from an adult in good health. This chain uses TRBV5-1 with TRBJ2-7; TRBD2 matches at 13 bases. The source material was peripheral blood, sampled on day 0 of AZD1222 vaccination. DNA of the CDR3: TGCGCCAGCAGCTACACCGGGACTAGCGGGACCCACTTC. Translation gives CASSYTGTSGTHF.